Each of the 17 T cell receptor beta chains below was sequenced from the same sample in a study of blood T cell repertoires in COVID-19. Clones were sequenced by immunoSEQ multiplex PCR, and TCRdb holds only the in-frame ones, with some missing. The table has more than 130,000 clones, 70% to 85% seen once. Sequencing was performed on peripheral blood. The receptor set was obtained from an elderly woman in a cohort sampled during active or convalescent COVID-19.

The chain links TRBV3-1 (or the pseudogene TRBV3-2) to TRBJ1-2; 12 bases are a match to TRBD1. This CDR3 region has 14 residues. Germline loops: CDR1 LGHDT, CDR2 YNNKEL (reference sequence). J gave up 6 bases and V 4 bases, and 3 bases lay outside the gene matches. The CDR3 region has the DNA TGTGCCAGCAGCCTCGGGACAGGGGGCGATGGCTACACCTTC. This gives the protein CASSLGTGGDGYTF.

The V and J genes are TRBV6-5 and TRBJ1-5, with D perhaps matching TRBD1 (5 bases). The CDR3 is 15 residues long. Germline V gene data show CDR1 as MNHEY and CDR2 as SVGAGI. The V end was cut by 4 bases, the J end by 4 bases, with 14 bases between. CDR3 coding DNA: TGTGCCAGCAGTTTACTTCGTTCAGGGAATCAGCCCCAGCATTTT. Translation: CASSLLRSGNQPQHF.

The V gene is TRBV5-1, the J gene TRBJ1-1, with 7 positions matching TRBD1. V shed 4 bases, J shed 10 bases, and the junction held 13 bases outside the gene matches. From germline, CDR1 is SGHRS and CDR2 YFSETQ. The CDR3 covers 14 residues. CDR3 loop: CASSPDRVVGVAFF. The CDR3 DNA is TGCGCCAGCAGCCCCGACAGGGTTGTAGGAGTAGCTTTCTTT.

The V call is TRBV7-2, the J call TRBJ2-3; maybe TRBD2 (6 bases). The CDR3 totals 13 residues. In germline, CDR1 is SGHTA, CDR2 FQGNSA. V was pared by 1 base and J by 7 bases, with 9 bases between. CDR3: CASSLDGGYTQYF. The CDR3 DNA reads TGTGCCAGCAGCTTAGATGGGGGGTATACGCAGTATTTT.

The chain has TRBV19 and TRBJ1-6; D gene ambiguous. CDR1 is LNHDA, CDR2 SQIVND, per germline (reference sequence). The length of the CDR3 is 14 residues. V lost 3 bases and J 5 bases, leaving 8 bases between the germline ends. The CDR3 is CASSMGWNNSPLHF. CDR3 bases: TGTGCCAGTAGTATGGGCTGGAATAATTCACCCCTCCACTTT.

The chain carries TRBV5-1 and TRBJ2-1; D might be TRBD1 (8 bases). The CDR3 is made up of 15 amino acids. The germline V and J ends were trimmed by 4 bases and 4 bases, with 15 bases remaining between them. The germline CDR1 and CDR2 sequences are SGHRS and YFSETQ. The CDR3 coding sequence is TGCGCCAGCAGCCCAGCGGGACAGGTTTACAATGAGCAGTTCTTC. Its translation is CASSPAGQVYNEQFF.

This sequence joins TRBV13 and TRBJ1-2, with 9 bases that match TRBD1. Trimming at V came to 6 bases and at J to 1 base, leaving 12 bases not matched to a gene. The germline CDR1 and CDR2 sequences are PRHDT and FYEKMQ (reference sequence). The CDR3 runs to 17 residues. The CDR3 loop is CASSYTRLGQGNYGYTF. Written as DNA, the CDR3 is TGTGCCAGCAGTTACACCAGACTGGGACAGGGTAACTATGGCTACACCTTC.

The rearrangement links TRBV6-6 to TRBJ2-1; TRBD2 might be the D (6 bases). The CDR3 sequence is 12 residues long. Trimming stripped 6 bases from V and 9 bases from J, with 12 bases between. CDR1 MNHNY and CDR2 SVGAGI come from the germline V gene (reference sequence). CDR3 DNA sequence: TGTGCCAGCAGCGGAGGGGCGGGTGAGCAGTTCTTC. Translating it yields CASSGGAGEQFF.

The V call is TRBV2, the J call TRBJ1-5, with 12 bases aligning to TRBD1. The germline V gene has CDR1 SNHLY and CDR2 FYNNEI. After removal of 9 bases from V and 4 bases from J, the junction contained 7 bases not matched to a gene. The CDR3 extends over 15 amino acids. DNA for the CDR3: TGTGCCAGTAAACCGGGACAGGGGGCGAATCAGCCCCAGCATTTT. This encodes CASKPGQGANQPQHF.

This sequence joins TRBV7-2 and TRBJ2-3, with 9 bases aligning to TRBD2. CDR1 SGHTA and CDR2 FQGNSA come from the germline V gene. Trimming at V came to 2 bases and at J to 4 bases, leaving 4 bases not matched to a gene. This CDR3 contains 15 residues. This chain's CDR3 is CASSLLRGGPDTQYF. CDR3 bases: TGTGCCAGCAGCTTATTGCGGGGGGGTCCAGATACGCAGTATTTT.

The chain employs TRBV25-1 and TRBJ2-3; 8 bases fit TRBD2. V was pared by 1 base and J by 4 bases, with 7 bases of the junction left unmatched. The CDR3 has 16 amino acids. CDR1 is MGHDK, CDR2 SYGVNS, per germline. The CDR3 here is CASSEFGGGIPDTQYF. As DNA, the CDR3 is TGTGCCAGCAGTGAATTTGGCGGGGGGATTCCAGATACGCAGTATTTT. Using reference TRBV25-1 and TRBJ2-3 for the parts outside the CDR3, the full variable domain is EADIYQTPRYLVIGTGKKITLECSQTMGHDKMYWYQQDPGMELHLIHYSYGVNSTEKGDLSSESTVSRIRTEHFPLTLESARPSHTSQYLCASSEFGGGIPDTQYFGPGTRLTVL.

This rearrangement joins TRBV7-2 to TRBJ2-7; a possible D gene is TRBD2 (5 bases). The CDR3 consists of 13 residues. Germline CDR1 reads SGHTA; CDR2 reads FQGNSA. V lost 1 base to trimming and J lost 11 bases, with 15 bases between them. For the CDR3, the DNA is TGTGCCAGCAGCTTAGGTCCGGAGAGGGTGAAGTACTTC. The encoded protein is CASSLGPERVKYF. Full variable domain (remainder filled in from reference TRBV7-2 and TRBJ2-7): GAGVSQSPSNKVTEKGKDVELRCDPISGHTALYWYRQSLGQGLEFLIYFQGNSAPDKSGLPSDRFSAERTGGSVSTLTIQRTQQEDSAVYLCASSLGPERVKYFGPGTRLTVT.

This rearrangement joins TRBV2 to TRBJ1-2, with D possibly matching TRBD1 (5 bases). The CDR3 is 15 amino acids. CDR1 is SNHLY and CDR2 is FYNNEI in the germline V gene. V lost 6 bases and J 3 bases, leaving 17 bases between the germline ends. The CDR3 nucleotides read TGTGCCAGCAGGGCTATACGGGACTTAGACTATGGCTACACCTTC. Translation gives CASRAIRDLDYGYTF.

The chain is built from TRBV18 and TRBJ2-3; TRBD1 is a possible D gene (5 bases). The V gene's germline CDR1 is KGHSH and CDR2 LQKENI. The V and J ends lost 2 bases and 0 bases respectively, with 9 bases between them. The CDR3 is made up of 15 amino acids. The CDR3 region has the DNA TGTGCCAGCTCACCATGGGGCTCTAGCACAGATACGCAGTATTTT. Amino acids: CASSPWGSSTDTQYF.

V and J are TRBV7-3 and TRBJ2-1; 12 nucleotides align to TRBD2. CDR1 and CDR2 (germline): SGHTA, FQGTGA. CDR3 length: 15 residues. The V segment lost 2 bases and the J segment 4 bases; nucleotides outside the gene matches: 0. This chain's CDR3 is CASSLLAGGYNEQFF. The CDR3 DNA reads as TGTGCCAGCAGCTTACTAGCGGGGGGGTACAATGAGCAGTTCTTC.

The genes are TRBV19 and TRBJ2-5; a weak D match, TRBD2 (6 bases). CDR3 size: 12 residues. Per germline, CDR1 LNHDA and CDR2 SQIVND (reference sequence). The V end was cut by 7 bases, the J end by 4 bases, with 10 bases between. The CDR3 region has the DNA TGTGCCAGTACCGCCGGGGGAGAGACCCAGTACTTC. This encodes CASTAGGETQYF.

This clone has just a few counts. V and J are TRBV4-2 and TRBJ1-4; D is undetermined. The V end lost 0 bases, the J end lost 1 base, and 12 bases lay between the germline ends. Germline V gene sequence: CDR1 LGHNA, CDR2 YNFKEQ. The length of the CDR3 is 17 residues. CDR3 sequence: CASSQDFWSGTNEKLFF. In DNA, the CDR3 is TGTGCCAGCAGCCAAGACTTTTGGAGTGGAACTAATGAAAAACTGTTTTTT.